This is a list of T cell receptor beta chains from one sample in a study of T cell repertoires in cytomegalovirus infection. The antigens of these receptors remain unknown. TCRdb analysed the reads with MiXCR anew, one entry per CDR3 protein. The table lists roughly 920,000 distinct CDR3 sequences, approximately 31% of them singletons, with around 15% in the top ten. The sample here was cultured CD8+ T cells from PBMCs, taken from culture after CMV antigen stimulation. These receptors all stem from a human donor in good health (CMV status not recorded). Some clones in this sample may be carry-over from other donors' samples. Each CDR3 is given with its conserved first and last residue. D genes are given only for firm matches. Size is stated for part of the rows, as once, few or many counts, or as a class when the clone is expanded.

CDR3nt: TGTGCCAGCAGCGACCCTAGGGGCCCTGAAGCTTTCTTT
CDR3aa: CASSDPRGPEAFF
d_gene: NA
j_gene: TRBJ1-1
v_gene: TRBV9
abundance: NA

CDR3nt: TGTGCCAGCAGTTATTCTTGGACTAGCGGGGGGAAAGATGAGCAGTTCTTC
CDR3aa: CASSYSWTSGGKDEQFF
d_gene: TRBD2
j_gene: TRBJ2-1
v_gene: TRBV6-5
abundance: few

CDR3nt: TGTGCCAGCAGCTTAGAGGTAGGGAACAATCAGCCCCAGCATTTT
CDR3aa: CASSLEVGNNQPQHF
d_gene: NA
j_gene: TRBJ1-5
v_gene: TRBV7-6
abundance: few

CDR3nt: TGTGCCAGCAGCGCGACAGCAGGGAGCTACGAGCAGTACTTC
CDR3aa: CASSATAGSYEQYF
d_gene: NA
j_gene: TRBJ2-7
v_gene: TRBV7-6
abundance: NA

CDR3nt: TGCGCCAGCTGTCCGGGACAGGGAATCACAGATACGCAGTATTTT
CDR3aa: CASCPGQGITDTQYF
d_gene: TRBD1
j_gene: TRBJ2-3
v_gene: TRBV5-1
abundance: NA

CDR3nt: TGTGCCAGCAGATTTGAAATTATTGGACTAGCGGGGGTGAACACCGGGGAGCTGTTTTTT
CDR3aa: CASRFEIIGLAGVNTGELFF
d_gene: TRBD2
j_gene: TRBJ2-2
v_gene: TRBV12-3/TRBV12-4
abundance: many

CDR3nt: TGTGCCAGCAGCTCGCCGGACCTAAGCACAGATACGCAGTATTTT
CDR3aa: CASSSPDLSTDTQYF
d_gene: NA
j_gene: TRBJ2-3
v_gene: TRBV7-6
abundance: NA

CDR3nt: TGTGCCAGCAGTCCGGCGGCCGGGGAGCTGTTTTTT
CDR3aa: CASSPAAGELFF
d_gene: NA
j_gene: TRBJ2-2
v_gene: TRBV6-5
abundance: few

CDR3nt: TGTGCCAGCAGCTCGACAGGGACGGGGAAAAATTCACCCCTCCACTTT
CDR3aa: CASSSTGTGKNSPLHF
d_gene: TRBD1
j_gene: TRBJ1-6
v_gene: TRBV7-9
abundance: NA

CDR3nt: TGTGCCAGCAGTTACTCGAGGGAAGGGGTTTGGCACAATGAGCAGTTCTTC
CDR3aa: CASSYSREGVWHNEQFF
d_gene: NA
j_gene: TRBJ2-1
v_gene: TRBV6-2/TRBV6-3
abundance: once

CDR3nt: TGTGCCAGCAGTGAGGGGTCGCTAGGACAGCCCCAGCATTTT
CDR3aa: CASSEGSLGQPQHF
d_gene: NA
j_gene: TRBJ1-5
v_gene: TRBV6-1
abundance: few

CDR3nt: TGCAGTGCCATGGACAGGGGAGATACGCAGTATTTT
CDR3aa: CSAMDRGDTQYF
d_gene: TRBD1
j_gene: TRBJ2-3
v_gene: TRBV20-1
abundance: NA

CDR3nt: TGTGCCAGCAGTTTACGGTTTCAGAAGGGCTATGGCTACACCTTC
CDR3aa: CASSLRFQKGYGYTF
d_gene: NA
j_gene: TRBJ1-2
v_gene: TRBV27
abundance: few

CDR3nt: TGTGCCAGCAGCTTCCTCGGGAGTGCGGGGGGTTCCCGCGTCTCCTACAATGAGCAGTTCTTC
CDR3aa: CASSFLGSAGGSRVSYNEQFF
d_gene: TRBD2
j_gene: TRBJ2-1
v_gene: TRBV7-9
abundance: few

CDR3nt: TGCAGTGCTAGAGTCGGGACTAGCCCCTCCAATGAGCAGTTCTTC
CDR3aa: CSARVGTSPSNEQFF
d_gene: TRBD2
j_gene: TRBJ2-1
v_gene: TRBV20-1
abundance: NA

CDR3nt: TGTGCCAGCAGCCGGGGCCTAACTACTGAAGCTTTCTTT
CDR3aa: CASSRGLTTEAFF
d_gene: NA
j_gene: TRBJ1-1
v_gene: TRBV7-6
abundance: many

CDR3nt: TGTGCCAGCAGTGACGTGGAGGGATGGTCTTTCACCGGGGAGCTGTTTTTT
CDR3aa: CASSDVEGWSFTGELFF
d_gene: NA
j_gene: TRBJ2-2
v_gene: TRBV2
abundance: few

CDR3nt: TGTGCCAGCAGTTCGTGGACAGTTTTTCCCTACGAGCAGTACTTC
CDR3aa: CASSSWTVFPYEQYF
d_gene: NA
j_gene: TRBJ2-7
v_gene: TRBV12-3/TRBV12-4
abundance: few

CDR3nt: TGTGCCAGCAGCGGCAGACAGGGGGCTGGGTATGGCTACACCTTC
CDR3aa: CASSGRQGAGYGYTF
d_gene: TRBD1
j_gene: TRBJ1-2
v_gene: TRBV11-2
abundance: few

CDR3nt: TGTGCCAGCGGGCACGGGACAGTTACCAAAAACATTCAGTACTTC
CDR3aa: CASGHGTVTKNIQYF
d_gene: TRBD1
j_gene: TRBJ2-4
v_gene: TRBV7-9
abundance: few

CDR3nt: TGTGCCAGCAGTTACCGCCGGGAGACCCAGTACTTC
CDR3aa: CASSYRRETQYF
d_gene: NA
j_gene: TRBJ2-5
v_gene: TRBV7-6
abundance: many

CDR3nt: TGCGCCAGCAGCCAAGTTTTACAGGGGTCTGAGCCCCAGCATTTT
CDR3aa: CASSQVLQGSEPQHF
d_gene: TRBD1
j_gene: TRBJ1-5
v_gene: TRBV4-1
abundance: few

CDR3nt: TGCGCCAGCAGCTTGGCCGGGATGTACGAGCAGTACTTC
CDR3aa: CASSLAGMYEQYF
d_gene: NA
j_gene: TRBJ2-7
v_gene: TRBV5-1
abundance: NA

CDR3nt: TGTGCCCTGAGGGGGAGTTATGGCTACACCTTC
CDR3aa: CALRGSYGYTF
d_gene: NA
j_gene: TRBJ1-2
v_gene: TRBV6-1
abundance: NA

CDR3nt: TGCAGTGCCCCGTTCGATAGTCATCTAGCGGGGGACTACGAGCAGTACTTC
CDR3aa: CSAPFDSHLAGDYEQYF
d_gene: TRBD2
j_gene: TRBJ2-7
v_gene: TRBV20-1
abundance: NA

CDR3nt: TGTGCCAGCAGATCAGTGGACGGTCCTGGCTACACCTTC
CDR3aa: CASRSVDGPGYTF
d_gene: NA
j_gene: TRBJ1-2
v_gene: TRBV7-2
abundance: many

CDR3nt: TGCAGTGCTAGGGCACAGCTCTCTGGGGCCAACGTCCTGACTTTC
CDR3aa: CSARAQLSGANVLTF
d_gene: NA
j_gene: TRBJ2-6
v_gene: TRBV20-1
abundance: few

CDR3nt: TGTGCCAGCAGCCGATTTTGGGGGGCCACAGATACGCAGTATTTT
CDR3aa: CASSRFWGATDTQYF
d_gene: NA
j_gene: TRBJ2-3
v_gene: TRBV9
abundance: NA

CDR3nt: TGTGCCAGCAGTTATAAGGGACTAGGGCCCTACAATGAGCAGTTCTTC
CDR3aa: CASSYKGLGPYNEQFF
d_gene: TRBD2
j_gene: TRBJ2-1
v_gene: TRBV6-5
abundance: few

CDR3nt: TGTGCCAGCAGCTCCGGGACGGACCCCTACCTCACAGATACGCAGTATTTT
CDR3aa: CASSSGTDPYLTDTQYF
d_gene: NA
j_gene: TRBJ2-3
v_gene: TRBV7-9
abundance: many

CDR3nt: TGTGCCAGCAGTTCCAGCACCTACTCCTACAATGAGCAGTTCTTC
CDR3aa: CASSSSTYSYNEQFF
d_gene: NA
j_gene: TRBJ2-1
v_gene: TRBV6-2/TRBV6-3
abundance: few

CDR3nt: TGTGCCAGCAGCTTAGCGGGGGTACCGGGACAGGGGAACGCAGATACGCAGTATTTT
CDR3aa: CASSLAGVPGQGNADTQYF
d_gene: TRBD1
j_gene: TRBJ2-3
v_gene: TRBV7-9
abundance: NA

CDR3nt: TGTGCCAGCAACCAAATGACAGGGGGTCAAGAGTCCCAGTACTTC
CDR3aa: CASNQMTGGQESQYF
d_gene: TRBD1
j_gene: TRBJ2-5
v_gene: TRBV12-3/TRBV12-4
abundance: NA

CDR3nt: TGTGCCAGTCGCCGAGGAGCGGGCTACGAGCAGTACTTC
CDR3aa: CASRRGAGYEQYF
d_gene: NA
j_gene: TRBJ2-7
v_gene: TRBV27
abundance: NA

CDR3nt: TGTGCCAGCAGCGAAGAAGACATGAACACTGAAGCTTTCTTT
CDR3aa: CASSEEDMNTEAFF
d_gene: NA
j_gene: TRBJ1-1
v_gene: TRBV7-2
abundance: NA

CDR3nt: TGCGCCAGCAGTCAAAATAGCGGGGGGAGCACAGATACGCAGTATTTT
CDR3aa: CASSQNSGGSTDTQYF
d_gene: TRBD2
j_gene: TRBJ2-3
v_gene: TRBV23-1
abundance: NA

CDR3nt: TGTGCCAGCAATCCGGGACTCCAAGAGACCCAGTACTTC
CDR3aa: CASNPGLQETQYF
d_gene: NA
j_gene: TRBJ2-5
v_gene: TRBV7-2
abundance: few

CDR3nt: TGTGCCAGCAGCCAATCATACGGCGGGGGGAACTCCTACAATGAGCAGTTCTTC
CDR3aa: CASSQSYGGGNSYNEQFF
d_gene: TRBD2
j_gene: TRBJ2-1
v_gene: TRBV4-1
abundance: NA

CDR3nt: TGTGCCAGCAGTCCCCCTCCCCTCGACACCGGGGAGCTGTTTTTT
CDR3aa: CASSPPPLDTGELFF
d_gene: NA
j_gene: TRBJ2-2
v_gene: TRBV28
abundance: few

CDR3nt: TGTGCCAGCAGCTTAGCTTCTAGCGGAATACAAGAGACCCAGTACTTC
CDR3aa: CASSLASSGIQETQYF
d_gene: TRBD2
j_gene: TRBJ2-5
v_gene: TRBV7-9
abundance: few

CDR3nt: TGTGCCACCAGCAGAGGACTCGAGGAGGTTGATGAAAAACTGTTTTTT
CDR3aa: CATSRGLEEVDEKLFF
d_gene: NA
j_gene: TRBJ1-4
v_gene: TRBV15
abundance: NA

CDR3nt: TGTGCCAGCAGCCCCACGGGGCGCACAGATACGCAGTATTTT
CDR3aa: CASSPTGRTDTQYF
d_gene: NA
j_gene: TRBJ2-3
v_gene: TRBV7-6
abundance: many

CDR3nt: TGCGCCAGCAGCGATAAGGCGGGGGGTCAGCCCCAGCATTTT
CDR3aa: CASSDKAGGQPQHF
d_gene: NA
j_gene: TRBJ1-5
v_gene: TRBV10-2
abundance: NA

CDR3nt: TGCGCCAGCAGCCAAGTCAAAGGGGACTATGGCTACACCTTC
CDR3aa: CASSQVKGDYGYTF
d_gene: NA
j_gene: TRBJ1-2
v_gene: TRBV4-1
abundance: NA

CDR3nt: TGCAGCGCAGGTGACCGGGACAGGGTATCGGGAGGCTACACCTTC
CDR3aa: CSAGDRDRVSGGYTF
d_gene: TRBD1
j_gene: TRBJ1-2
v_gene: TRBV29-1
abundance: NA

CDR3nt: TGTGCCAGTAGTGAGGGACCCCCCCGGGACTATGGCTACACCTTC
CDR3aa: CASSEGPPRDYGYTF
d_gene: NA
j_gene: TRBJ1-2
v_gene: TRBV19
abundance: NA

CDR3nt: TGTGCCAGCAGAGGACAGGGAGTGAAAGAGACCCAGTACTTC
CDR3aa: CASRGQGVKETQYF
d_gene: TRBD1
j_gene: TRBJ2-5
v_gene: TRBV7-9
abundance: NA

CDR3nt: TGTGCCACCAGCAGAGCTTCGGGAGGGCAGGGACGCGGAGAGACCCAGTACTTC
CDR3aa: CATSRASGGQGRGETQYF
d_gene: TRBD2
j_gene: TRBJ2-5
v_gene: TRBV15
abundance: NA

CDR3nt: TGTGCCAGCAGTTCCCTGGGCGTGAGCTCCTACAATGAGCAGTTCTTC
CDR3aa: CASSSLGVSSYNEQFF
d_gene: NA
j_gene: TRBJ2-1
v_gene: TRBV12-3/TRBV12-4
abundance: many